This TCR beta chain was retrieved from a study of cytomegalovirus exposure and HLA in healthy donors. Study at large: About 84% of roughly 400 genotyped donors fell in the Caucasian-associated ancestry cluster. Regarding the study as a whole: Rarity characterized most TCR sequences, yet some public TCRs appeared in many donors. An analysis was carried out at a later point. It showed that HLA-associated TCR beta chains were more clonally expanded than equally common non-associated chains. A previous analysis found most TCR beta V segments productive roughly 87% or roughly 30% of the time.

CDR1 and CDR2 from the germline V gene are LNHDA and SQIVND (reference sequence). V lost 6 bases to trimming and J lost 0 bases, with 20 bases between them. CDR3 length: 17 amino acids. Both 60 Vbeta primers and 13 Jbeta primers went into the PCR. TCRdb keeps only in-frame clones here, not all; method: immunoSEQ multiplex PCR. The sample carries roughly 71,000 clones, 65% to 70% recorded once. A note on this clone: Antigen unknown.

The genes are TRBV19 and TRBJ2-5, with TRBD1 as a possible D gene (6 bases). The receptor comes from a man in his forties or fifties in good health and CMV-seropositive. Sequenced: PBMCs. The CDR3 reads CASSLIPGQLYQETQYF. CDR3 nucleotides: TGTGCCAGTAGCCTTATTCCGGGACAACTGTACCAAGAGACCCAGTACTTC.